This is a list of T cell receptor beta chains from one sample in a study of cytomegalovirus exposure and HLA in healthy donors. Using immunoSEQ multiplex PCR, the repertoire was profiled, and TCRdb retains in-frame clones only, with some absent. The sample yields 170,000 or so clones, over 70% seen once. The sample comprised PBMCs. These receptor sequences come from a woman in her twenties or thirties in good health and CMV-seropositive. Both conserved end residues are trimmed from each CDR3. Each record gives: V gene, CDR3 protein.

>TRBV21-1
ASSKEGTGMGGTQY
>TRBV30
ASGARKGQPQH
>TRBV27
ASSLPIAVVYTGELF
>TRBV11-3
ASSSETATYTDTQY
>TRBV7-2
ASSPRTGRSYEQY
>TRBV28
ASGDRGQEDPGTGELF
>TRBV5-1
ASSLEGGWSDTQY
>TRBV10-3
ATRTSEGSGNTIY
>TRBV11-2
ASSFDRSPF
>TRBV5-5
ASRRTRNSDTQY
>TRBV2
ASTPEGANQPQH
>TRBV29-1
SVEGANQPQH
>TRBV10-3
AISESSGPLFGTDTQY
>TRBV27
ASSKAGGRNTEAF
>TRBV7-3
ASSSTGIGAQY
>TRBV2
ASRASTGVNEQF
>TRBV5-1
ASRVGTGANYGYT
>TRBV6-1
ASTPLGGLDGYT
>TRBV28
ASRGVPAGSNEKLF
>TRBV10-3
AISEWDKSYEQY
>TRBV4-2
ASSRTSGSISTDTQY
>TRBV5-1
ASSLAAGARETQY
>TRBV2
ASTRIQGSMLTTEAF
>TRBV30
AWSGGSRGQETQY
>TRBV7-8
ASSPAQGHTDTQY
>TRBV5-5
ASSLEGGANTGELF
>TRBV7-8
ASSLGQAYYEAF
>TRBV30
AWSVLPGRTGTNEKLF
>TRBV28
ASSFRLAGAYEQY
>TRBV2
ASSEESHLAGLETQY
>TRBV5-6
ASSLGRALGQY
>TRBV7-2
ASSLDRGPGKLF
>TRBV11-3
ASSLGLGHNEQF
>TRBV2
ASRSDRTNTGELF
>TRBV7-7
ASSLGTASSYEQY
>TRBV27
ASSLLEGNEKLF
>TRBV7-3
ASSPRPGGIHEQY